The TCR beta chain under discussion was sequenced for a study of beta chain features in type 1 diabetes. This CDR3 has 13 residues. Per germline, CDR1 SQVTM and CDR2 ANQGSEA. Trimming took 6 bases from V and 7 from J; bases not matched to a gene: 10. This clone was seen a few times. The target antigen is unknown. Study-wide results and limits: Moderate yet significant TCRB CDR3 shortening was seen in Type 1 diabetes patients in all four CD4+ subsets. The study found fewer insertions and more deletions at VDJ junctions in type 1 diabetes patients.

Sorting based on CD45RO/CCR7/CD25/CD127/CD95/CD27 separated CD4+ naive, central memory, regulatory and stem cell-like memory cells. Each population that was sorted was more than 98% pure. Of the isolated RNA, all was reverse transcribed, and so the sequenced material was expressed TCRB transcripts. The study sequenced naive, central memory and regulatory T cell samples to an average of about 3.57 million reads. Assay used: immunoSEQ multiplex PCR; TCRdb lists only in-frame clones, some missing. The sample lists approximately 250,000 clones; about 23% were seen once. The chain has TRBV29-1 and TRBJ2-7; 9 bases are shared with TRBD1. The sequenced sample was naive CD4+ T cells from blood. This TCR was recovered from a woman younger than 45 with type 1 diabetes. The CDR3 reads CSVVIQGAREQYF. CDR3 sequence (DNA): TGCAGCGTGGTAATACAGGGGGCGAGAGAGCAGTACTTC.